This T cell receptor beta chain is from a study of a mutant IDH1 vaccine in newly diagnosed glioma. Time point reported: baseline, week 1 (first vaccination visit). Described treatment: pre-vaccination baseline after standard-of-care therapy. Some clones are missing from TCRdb's copy, which holds only in-frame ones; the method was immunoSEQ multiplex PCR. Found here are around 56,000 clones, about 91% of them singletons; the top ten hold 2.6%. Sequencing was performed on PBMCs, taken from a glioma patient treated with radiotherapy, temozolomide or both. This TCR derives from a man over 45 with glioma.

The CDR3 coding sequence is TGTGCCAGCAGCCAAGATCTTGGCAGGCGGATTTACACTGAAGCTTTCTTT. It codes for CASSQDLGRRIYTEAFF. The chain carries TRBV14 and TRBJ1-1; D gene unclear. From germline, CDR1 is SGHDN and CDR2 FVKESK. V was trimmed by 0 bases and J by 3 bases, leaving 17 bases between them. The CDR3 is 17 amino acids.